This entry lists 28 T cell receptor beta chains sequenced from one sample in a study of T cell repertoires in aging, cancer and after chemotherapy. Multiplex touch-down PCR with TRB-A/B primers amplified rearranged V-D-J TRB sequences. TCRdb called the multiplex PCR reads again in MiXCR, with one record for every CDR3 protein. The sample has under 9,000 distinct CDR3 sequences; roughly 31% are singletons. The template was genomic DNA from peripheral blood, not RNA. The source material was blood. Receptors originate from a human donor with a blood cancer.

J is TRBJ1-2 and V is TRBV19; 10 nucleotides line up with TRBD1. Germline V gene lookup returns CDR1 LNHDA and CDR2 SQIVND (reference sequence). Trimming took 5 bases from V and 4 from J; bases not matched to a gene: 13. CDR3 length equals 17 residues. The CDR3 loop is CASSVSGQGTDRYGYTF. In nucleotides, the CDR3 is TGTGCCAGTAGTGTTTCGGGACAGGGGACGGACCGCTATGGCTACACCTTC.

The rearrangement joins TRBV7-2 to TRBJ1-6; 9 nucleotides line up with TRBD1. Trimming took 5 bases from V and 7 from J; bases not matched to a gene: 6. This CDR3 contains 15 residues. In germline, CDR1 is SGHTA, CDR2 FQGNSA. CDR3: CASSTKTGGNSPLHF. CDR3 nucleotides: TGTGCCAGCAGCACAAAAACAGGGGGCAATTCACCCCTCCACTTT.

This clonotype was observed a handful of times. The chain couples TRBV27 to TRBJ2-7, with 9 bases identical to TRBD1. Germline trimming cut 11 bases from V and 2 bases from J; bases unmatched to any gene: 16. The CDR3 covers 16 residues. Germline CDR1 and CDR2: MNHEY and SMNVEV (reference sequence). CDR3 DNA: TGTGCCGTCAGCGCGGGACAGGGCCCGGATCCCTACGAGCAGTACTTC. Its protein is CAVSAGQGPDPYEQYF.

In this sample, this clonotype turned up a few times. V is TRBV7-6 and J is TRBJ2-1, with 7 bases matching TRBD1. Germline V gene sequence: CDR1 SGHVS, CDR2 FNYEAQ. Trimming cost V 5 bases and J 5 bases; bases outside gene matches: 6. The CDR3 loop spans 14 amino acids. The CDR3 region is CASSTGQLNNEQFF. The CDR3 DNA follows: TGTGCCAGCAGCACGGGACAGCTGAACAATGAGCAGTTCTTC.

There are a few counts of this clonotype. The rearrangement joins TRBV19 to TRBJ1-1, with TRBD1 identical over 8 bases. The J segment lost 4 bases and the V segment lost 2 bases, leaving 12 bases of the junction unmatched. Germline CDR1 is LNHDA and CDR2 is SQIVND (reference sequence). This CDR3 region has 17 residues. The CDR3 sequence: CASSIFVGTGWGTEAFF. The CDR3 DNA sequence: TGTGCCAGTAGTATATTCGTCGGGACAGGATGGGGCACTGAAGCTTTCTTT.

Remarks on this clonotype: A junction end diverges from the germline sequence, so it may reflect a read error. J is TRBJ1-5 and V is TRBV5-1; 10 bases align to TRBD1. The CDR3 length is 17 residues. Germline V lookup: CDR1 SGHRS, CDR2 YFSETQ. CDR3 loop: CARSLGGQGPLNQPQHF. CDR3 DNA sequence: TGTGCCAGAAGCTTGGGGGGACAGGGGCCGCTCAATCAGCCCCAGCATTTT.

This chain connects TRBV6-4 to TRBJ2-6; 9 bases are a match to TRBD2. The CDR3 has 17 residues. The germline CDR1 and CDR2 sequences are MRHNA and SNTAGT. Losses at the gene ends were 5 bases for V and 6 bases for J; bases not matched to a gene: 11. The CDR3: CASSSRGGVAEANVLTF. CDR3 DNA sequence: TGTGCCAGCAGTTCCCGCGGGGGGGTGGCTGAGGCCAACGTCCTGACTTTC.

This clonotype is deemed medium-sized. The chain uses TRBV18 and TRBJ2-3; D perhaps matches TRBD1 (5 bases). The CDR3 length is 14 residues. Germline CDR1 reads KGHSH; CDR2 reads LQKENI. The ends were cut back, 2 bases at V and 4 bases at J, with 10 bases in the middle. CDR3 nucleotides: TGTGCCAGCTCACCAGGGCAGGGTCCAGATACGCAGTATTTT. Translating gives CASSPGQGPDTQYF.

The V gene is TRBV6-2 or TRBV6-3, the J gene TRBJ1-3; D gene ambiguous. V dropped 0 bases and J dropped 4 bases, with 7 bases sitting between them. The germline CDR1 and CDR2 sequences are MNHEY and SVGEGT. The CDR3 runs to 14 residues. The CDR3 loop reads CASSYSAVGNTIYF. Written as DNA, the CDR3 is TGTGCCAGCAGTTACTCAGCGGTCGGAAACACCATATATTTT.

This clonotype was counted between two and nine times. DNA of the CDR3: TGTGCCAGCAGCTTGGGGAGGCGGGGGGCCCTGGATGAGCAGTTCTTC. Amino acid sequence: CASSLGRRGALDEQFF. The rearrangement joins TRBV5-6 to TRBJ2-1; 8 nucleotides agree with TRBD2. V lost 0 bases to trimming and J lost 8 bases; unmatched junction nucleotides: 10. This CDR3 spans 16 amino acids. The germline V gene has CDR1 SGHDT and CDR2 YYEEEE. The full variable domain, its missing parts supplied by reference TRBV5-6 and TRBJ2-1, is DAGVTQSPTHLIKTRGQQVTLRCSPKSGHDTVSWYQQALGQGPQFIFQYYEEEERQRGNFPDRFSGHQFPNYSSELNVNALLLGDSALYLCASSLGRRGALDEQFFGPGTRLTVL.

As for this clonotype: One base away lies a much larger clone, so this may be a sequencing read error. The rearrangement links TRBV27 to TRBJ2-1, with unresolved D. The germline gives CDR1 MNHEY, CDR2 SMNVEV (reference sequence). The CDR3 consists of 11 residues. CDR3 in DNA: TGTTCCAGCAGTTTAAGGAATGAGCAGTTCTTC. This codes for CSSSLRNEQFF.

This clonotype was seen only a few times. An end of the junction does not agree with germline; a read error may underlie this. The chain has TRBV6-5 and TRBJ2-7, with 8 positions matching TRBD2. The length of the CDR3 is 14 residues. Germline V CDR1 and CDR2: MNHEY, SVGAGI. CDR3 in DNA: TGTGCCAGCAGTTACTCGCGGGGGGTTTGGGAGCTGTACTTC. This encodes CASSYSRGVWELYF.

This clonotype was counted only a few times. V gene TRBV5-6 combines with J gene TRBJ1-1; D gene ambiguous. Trimming took off 2 bases at V and 0 bases at J, with 11 bases between the two ends. The CDR3 spans 15 residues. The germline gives CDR1 SGHDT, CDR2 YYEEEE. The CDR3 is CASSFARIMNTEAFF. The DNA for the CDR3 is TGTGCCAGCAGCTTCGCCAGGATCATGAACACTGAAGCTTTCTTT.

This chain links TRBV6-1 with TRBJ2-2; no reliable D call. Germline assignment: CDR1 MNHNS and CDR2 SASEGT. V lost 6 bases, J lost 6 bases, and 8 bases lay in between. The CDR3 extends over 12 amino acids. As DNA, the CDR3 is TGTGCCAGCAGGGTACCCGCCGGGGAGCTGTTTTTT. This encodes CASRVPAGELFF.

J is TRBJ2-6 and V is TRBV6-5, with D perhaps matching TRBD2 (6 bases). CDR1 MNHEY and CDR2 SVGAGI come from the germline V gene. The CDR3 has 17 residues. Trimming pared 2 bases from V and 3 bases from J, leaving 14 bases between. CDR3 coding DNA: TGTGCCAGCAGTTACCCCCCGGGCGGGAATGGGGCCAACGTCCTGACTTTC. Translated: CASSYPPGGNGANVLTF.

This clonotype was recorded once. CDR3 sequence: CASSQVQDTGELFF. CDR3 nucleotide sequence: TGCGCCAGCAGCCAAGTACAGGACACCGGGGAGCTGTTTTTT. The rearrangement joins TRBV4-1 to TRBJ2-2; D may be TRBD1 (5 bases). The CDR3 consists of 14 residues. The ends were cut back, 1 base at V and 3 bases at J, with 6 bases in the middle. The germline gives CDR1 MGHRA, CDR2 YSYEKL.

This clonotype is labeled medium-sized (0.01 to 0.1%). This chain uses TRBV30 with TRBJ2-2; 8 nucleotides line up with TRBD1. This CDR3 contains 15 residues. Germline assignment: CDR1 GTSNPN and CDR2 SVGIG (reference sequence). Germline trimming cut 0 bases from V and 6 bases from J; bases unmatched to any gene: 6. The CDR3 spells CAWSVVDRESGELFF. The CDR3 DNA sequence: TGTGCCTGGAGTGTTGTGGACAGGGAATCCGGGGAGCTGTTTTTT.

This chain uses TRBV6-1 with TRBJ1-2, with D possibly TRBD1 on 5 matching bases. The CDR3 is 14 residues long. Germline V gives CDR1 MNHNS, CDR2 SASEGT. Trimming cost V 10 bases and J 0 bases, with 15 bases left between them. The CDR3 DNA is TGTGCCAACCGAAGGGACGGAGCTAACTATGGCTACACCTTC. Protein product: CANRRDGANYGYTF.

The chain is built from TRBV6-2 or TRBV6-3 and TRBJ2-1; TRBD2 agrees at 11 bases. The CDR3 runs to 15 residues. Looked up from germline, CDR1 is MNHEY and CDR2 is SVGEGT. V was pared by 5 bases and J by 8 bases, with 8 bases of the junction left unmatched. For the CDR3, the DNA is TGTGCCAGCAGTGCCCGACTAGCGGGGTCCTATGAGCAGTTCTTC. This encodes CASSARLAGSYEQFF.

This clonotype was seen a few times. The chain is built from TRBV5-4 and TRBJ2-2; 8 positions match TRBD1. CDR1 is SGHNT and CDR2 is YYREEE in the germline V gene (reference sequence). V trimming: 7 bases; J trimming: 7 bases; junction bases outside the gene matches: 12. There are 15 residues in the CDR3. Here the CDR3 reads CASASTGDLGGELFF. In nucleotides, the CDR3 is TGTGCCAGCGCTTCGACAGGGGATCTTGGCGGGGAGCTGTTTTTT.

There are a few counts of this clonotype. V is TRBV27 and J is TRBJ2-7, with TRBD1 matching over 7 bases. The V gene end was trimmed by 3 bases and the J gene end by 6 bases; junction bases not matched to a gene: 8. CDR3 length: 14 amino acids. Per the germline V gene, CDR1 is MNHEY and CDR2 is SMNVEV (reference sequence). CDR3 nucleotide sequence: TGTGCCAGCAGTTTTGCAGGGGGTCCCCGCGAGCAGTACTTC. Protein product: CASSFAGGPREQYF.

This clonotype was detected a few times. The chain employs TRBV5-1 and TRBJ2-2; D may be TRBD1 (6 bases). CDR3 length: 15 residues. Deletions cut 0 bases from V and 7 bases from J, with 13 bases between. Germline CDR1 reads SGHRS; CDR2 reads YFSETQ. Here the CDR3 reads CASSLGNRDVGELFF. In DNA form, the CDR3 reads TGCGCCAGCAGCTTGGGGAACAGGGACGTCGGGGAGCTGTTTTTT. Looking up the rest from reference TRBV5-1 and TRBJ2-2 gives the full variable domain: KAGVTQTPRYLIKTRGQQVTLSCSPISGHRSVSWYQQTPGQGLQFLFEYFSETQRNKGNFPGRFSGRQFSNSRSEMNVSTLELGDSALYLCASSLGNRDVGELFFGEGSRLTVL.

This clonotype was seen only a few times. The CDR3 sequence: CASSAIPGALQETQYF. Written as DNA, the CDR3 is TGTGCCAGCAGCGCTATTCCGGGGGCGCTCCAAGAGACCCAGTACTTC. V gene TRBV6-1 combines with J gene TRBJ2-5; the D call may be TRBD1 or TRBD2 (6 bases each). The length of the CDR3 is 16 residues. Germline V gives CDR1 MNHNS, CDR2 SASEGT. V lost 6 bases and J 1 base, leaving 18 bases between the germline ends.

The J gene is TRBJ1-2, the V gene TRBV15; D unclear. V was clipped by 1 base and J by 2 bases, with 14 bases between them. The length of the CDR3 is 16 residues. Germline loops: CDR1 LNHNV, CDR2 YYDKDF (reference sequence). The CDR3 loop reads CATSRGSSGSNYGYTF. CDR3 nucleotide sequence: TGTGCCACCAGCAGAGGGTCGTCGGGCTCCAACTATGGCTACACCTTC.

This clonotype showed up just a few times. The chain links TRBV18 to TRBJ1-1; 10 positions match TRBD1. The CDR3 covers 16 residues. The germline CDR1 and CDR2 sequences are KGHSH and LQKENI. J lost 2 bases, V lost 0 bases, and 3 bases had no gene match. CDR3 DNA sequence: TGTGCCAGCTCACCACCCGACAGGGGGCGAAACACTGAAGCTTTCTTT. Protein: CASSPPDRGRNTEAFF.

This chain uses TRBV7-2 with TRBJ1-5; D is ambiguous. The germline gives CDR1 SGHTA, CDR2 FQGNSA. The V end was cut by 1 base, the J end by 8 bases, with 12 bases between. CDR3 size: 14 residues. CDR3 nucleotide sequence: TGTGCCAGCAGCTTAGGGCAGAAGGAAGAGCCCCAGCATTTT. Its translation: CASSLGQKEEPQHF.

This clonotype turned up a few times. This chain connects TRBV4-2 to TRBJ2-1, with 10 bases aligning to TRBD2. There are 16 residues in the CDR3. The V and J ends lost 1 base and 5 bases, in that order; junction bases with no gene match: 5. In germline, CDR1 is LGHNA, CDR2 YNFKEQ. CDR3 residues: CASSQGPSGGDNEQFF. The CDR3 coding sequence is TGTGCCAGCAGCCAAGGTCCAAGCGGGGGGGACAATGAGCAGTTCTTC.

The V gene is TRBV5-6, the J gene TRBJ2-1; possible D gene TRBD1, 5 bases. V was pared by 5 bases and J by 2 bases, with 11 bases between. Germline loops: CDR1 SGHDT, CDR2 YYEEEE. The CDR3 is made up of 14 amino acids. CDR3 loop: CASSHGHPYNEQFF. CDR3 DNA: TGTGCCAGCAGTCATGGACATCCCTACAATGAGCAGTTCTTC.